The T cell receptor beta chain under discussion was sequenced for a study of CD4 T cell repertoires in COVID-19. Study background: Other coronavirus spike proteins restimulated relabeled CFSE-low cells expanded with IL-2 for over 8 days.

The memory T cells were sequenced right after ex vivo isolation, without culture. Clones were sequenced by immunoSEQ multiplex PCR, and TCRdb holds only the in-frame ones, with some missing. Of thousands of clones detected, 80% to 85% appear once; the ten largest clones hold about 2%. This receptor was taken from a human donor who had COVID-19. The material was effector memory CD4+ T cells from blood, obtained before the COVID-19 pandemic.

CDR3 bases: TGCGCCAGCAGTAACATGGTCGGTGCGGGCGGGTACGAGCAGTACTTC. Its translation: CASSNMVGAGGYEQYF. This chain connects TRBV10-1 to TRBJ2-7, with D possibly being TRBD2 (5 bases). V was pared by 5 bases and J by 4 bases, with 21 bases between. The CDR3 totals 16 residues. CDR1 is WNHNN and CDR2 is SYGVQD in the germline V gene (reference sequence).